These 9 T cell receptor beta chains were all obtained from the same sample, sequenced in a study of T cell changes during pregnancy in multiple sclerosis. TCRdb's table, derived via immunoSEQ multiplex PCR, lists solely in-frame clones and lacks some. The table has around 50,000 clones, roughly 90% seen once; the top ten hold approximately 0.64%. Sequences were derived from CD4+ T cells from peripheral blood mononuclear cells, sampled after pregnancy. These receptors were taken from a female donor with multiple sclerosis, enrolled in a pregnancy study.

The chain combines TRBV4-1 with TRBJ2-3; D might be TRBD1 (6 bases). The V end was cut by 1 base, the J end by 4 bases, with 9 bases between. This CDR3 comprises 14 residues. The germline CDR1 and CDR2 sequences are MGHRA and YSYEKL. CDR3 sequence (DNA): TGCGCCAGCAGCCAAGGTCCAGGGGCAGATACGCAGTATTTT. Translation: CASSQGPGADTQYF.

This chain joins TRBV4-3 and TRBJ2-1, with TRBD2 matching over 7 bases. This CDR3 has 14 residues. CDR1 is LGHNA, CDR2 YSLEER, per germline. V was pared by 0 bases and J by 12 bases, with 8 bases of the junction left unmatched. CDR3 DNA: TGCGCCAGCAGCCAAGATTGGGGGAGGGGTGGGCAGTTCTTC. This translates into CASSQDWGRGGQFF.

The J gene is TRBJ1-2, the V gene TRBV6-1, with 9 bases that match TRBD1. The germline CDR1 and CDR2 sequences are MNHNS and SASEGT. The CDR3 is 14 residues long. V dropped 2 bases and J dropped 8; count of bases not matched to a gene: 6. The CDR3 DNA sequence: TGTGCCAGCAGTGAAAGTGGACAGGGGAAAGGCTACACCTTC. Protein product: CASSESGQGKGYTF.

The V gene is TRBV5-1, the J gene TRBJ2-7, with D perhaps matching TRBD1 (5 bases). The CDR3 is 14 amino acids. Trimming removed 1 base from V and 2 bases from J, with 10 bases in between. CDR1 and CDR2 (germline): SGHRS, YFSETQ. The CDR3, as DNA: TGCGCCAGCAGCTTGTTGTCAGGGCCCTACGAGCAGTACTTC. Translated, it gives CASSLLSGPYEQYF.

CDR3 loop: CASSDLTASNEKLFF. The CDR3 bases are TGTGCCAGCAGCGACTTGACAGCGTCTAATGAAAAACTGTTTTTT. The chain employs TRBV7-2 and TRBJ1-4, with TRBD1 as a possible D gene (5 bases). Germline V gene lookup returns CDR1 SGHTA and CDR2 FQGNSA. Trimming cost V 5 bases and J 3 bases, with 13 bases left between them. This CDR3 has 15 amino acids. Full variable domain (remainder filled in from reference TRBV7-2 and TRBJ1-4): GAGVSQSPSNKVTEKGKDVELRCDPISGHTALYWYRQSLGQGLEFLIYFQGNSAPDKSGLPSDRFSAERTGGSVSTLTIQRTQQEDSAVYLCASSDLTASNEKLFFGSGTQLSVL.

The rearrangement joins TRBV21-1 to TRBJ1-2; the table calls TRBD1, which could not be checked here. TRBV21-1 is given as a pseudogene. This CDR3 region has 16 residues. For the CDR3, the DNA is TGTGCCAGCAGCAAAGAGGTGGCGGACAGGGGGTATGGCTACACCTTC. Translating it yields CASSKEVADRGYGYTF.

CDR3 sequence (DNA): TGTGCCAGCAGCTTCAAGCGGGGGGGCGGGGAGACCCAGTACTTC. It is translated as CASSFKRGGGETQYF. V is TRBV5-4 and J is TRBJ2-5; 10 positions match TRBD2. Germline values: CDR1 SGHNT, CDR2 YYREEE (reference sequence). The CDR3 contains 15 residues. With V trimmed by 2 bases and J by 5 bases, 6 bases remained unmatched. Drawing the rest from reference TRBV5-4 and TRBJ2-5, the complete variable domain is ETGVTQSPTHLIKTRGQQVTLRCSSQSGHNTVSWYQQALGQGPQFIFQYYREEENGRGNFPPRFSGLQFPNYSSELNVNALELDDSALYLCASSFKRGGGETQYFGPGTRLLVL.

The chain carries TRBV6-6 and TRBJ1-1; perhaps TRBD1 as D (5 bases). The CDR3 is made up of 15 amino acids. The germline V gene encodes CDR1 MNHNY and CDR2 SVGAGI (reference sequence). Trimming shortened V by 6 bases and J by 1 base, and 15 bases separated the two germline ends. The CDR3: CASRFRGLTNTEAFF. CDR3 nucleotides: TGTGCCAGCAGGTTTAGGGGCCTAACGAACACTGAAGCTTTCTTT.

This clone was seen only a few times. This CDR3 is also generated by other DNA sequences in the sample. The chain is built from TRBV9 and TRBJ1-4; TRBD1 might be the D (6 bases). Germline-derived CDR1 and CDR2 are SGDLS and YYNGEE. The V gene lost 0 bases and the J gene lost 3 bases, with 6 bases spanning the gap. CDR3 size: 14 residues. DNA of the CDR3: TGTGCCAGCAGCGTAGGACAGGCTAATGAAAAACTGTTTTTT. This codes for CASSVGQANEKLFF.